A selection of T cell receptor beta chains follows, all from one sample in a study of Graves' ophthalmopathy and Graves' hyperthyroidism. TCRdb reanalysed the multiplex PCR reads using MiXCR and keeps one entry per CDR3 protein. Of about 390,000 distinct CDR3 sequences listed, 15% are singletons. The specimen sequenced was peripheral blood. These receptor sequences come from a woman under 30 with stable Graves' hyperthyroidism. Both conserved end residues are part of each CDR3. Each record gives: J gene, D gene, V gene, CDR3 length, clone size, CDR3 protein, CDR3 DNA. A D gene is named only where the DNA matches it firmly. Size is omitted from some rows. Given values are once, few, many or a class for expanded clones.

TRBJ2-2 TRBD1 TRBV6-2/TRBV6-3 16 many CASSYPTGWNTGELFF TGTGCCAGCAGTTACCCGACAGGGTGGAACACCGGGGAGCTGTTTTTT
TRBJ1-6 . TRBV12-3/TRBV12-4 13 many CASSLGRASPLHF TGTGCCAGCAGTTTAGGGAGAGCTTCACCCCTCCACTTT
TRBJ2-7 TRBD1 TRBV6-5 14 many CASSSPADRGVQYF TGTGCCAGCAGTTCCCCTGCTGACAGGGGGGTGCAGTACTTC
TRBJ1-1 TRBD1 TRBV7-9 15 many CASSSGGGGNTEAFF TGTGCCAGCAGCTCTGGTGGAGGGGGCAACACTGAAGCTTTCTTT
TRBJ2-7 . TRBV4-1 17 . CASSQELTGTRVYEQYF TGCGCCAGCAGCCAAGAACTAACAGGGACTCGAGTCTACGAGCAGTACTTC
TRBJ2-7 . TRBV12-3/TRBV12-4 13 many CASRNDRFGEQYF TGTGCCAGCAGGAATGACAGATTCGGGGAGCAGTACTTC
TRBJ2-7 . TRBV20-1 13 few CSARGTALYEQYF TGCAGTGCTCGCGGGACAGCCCTCTACGAGCAGTACTTC
TRBJ2-7 . TRBV11-2 12 many CASSGSSYEQYF TGTGCCAGCAGCGGGAGCTCCTACGAGCAGTACTTC
TRBJ1-1 . TRBV5-1 13 . CASRSDTYTEAFF TGCGCCAGCAGGAGTGACACCTACACTGAAGCTTTCTTT
TRBJ1-1 TRBD1 TRBV12-3/TRBV12-4 14 . CASTPGQKNTEAFF TGTGCCAGCACTCCGGGACAGAAAAACACTGAAGCTTTCTTT